The 2 T cell receptor beta chains presented below share a single source sample, sequenced in a study of blood T cell repertoires in COVID-19 (dated by TCRdb to the early 2020s). Library prep was done by the immunoSEQ multiplex PCR assay. TCRdb obtained this table from immuneACCESS and retained in-frame rearrangements with V and J assigned. These tables miss some clones; where compared with another copy, unresolved V genes account for less than half of the shortfall, and the remainder is unexplained. The sample table shows about 74,000 clones, and less than 95% are seen once. The biggest ten clones account for around 0.96% of the sample. Specimen: peripheral blood. These receptors all stem from a woman between 50 and 59 years old in a cohort sampled during active COVID-19.

J is TRBJ2-1 and V is TRBV23-1; no reliable D call. TRBV23-1 is annotated as an ORF whose role is uncertain. V was clipped by 6 bases and J by 0 bases, with 18 bases between them. CDR3 length equals 17 residues. The CDR3 DNA follows: TGCGCCAGCAGATTACCTGTACGGCGGAGCTCCTACAATGAGCAGTTCTTC. Amino acid sequence: CASRLPVRRSSYNEQFF.

The genes are TRBV7-9 and TRBJ2-1; D perhaps matches TRBD2 (6 bases). Trimming took 1 base from V and 10 from J, leaving 14 bases between them. The V gene's germline CDR1 is SEHNR and CDR2 FQNEAQ (reference sequence). This CDR3 spans 14 amino acids. CDR3 in amino acids: CASSLGDLSLEQFF. CDR3 coding DNA: TGTGCCAGCAGCTTAGGGGACTTGAGTTTAGAGCAGTTCTTC.